One and the same sample provided the 31 T cell receptor beta chains below, sequenced in a study of cytomegalovirus exposure and HLA in healthy donors. PCR primers comprised 60 Vbeta and 13 Jbeta primers. Data came from immunoSEQ multiplex PCR; TCRdb stores just in-frame clones and leaves some out. The table has 100,000 or so clones, roughly 80% seen once; the top ten hold 6.9%. Source material: PBMCs. These receptors were obtained from a man aged 25-45 years in good health and CMV-seropositive.

Written as DNA, the CDR3 is TGTGCCAGCAGCGAGAGAGGGAACACTGAAGCTTTCTTT. Translated: CASSERGNTEAFF. The chain uses TRBV6-1 and TRBJ1-1; D is uncertain. Germline lookup yields CDR1 MNHNS and CDR2 SASEGT. The CDR3 is made up of 13 amino acids. V gave up 6 bases and J gave up 1 base, with 9 bases separating them.

About this clone itself: The junction and the germline gene differ at one end; a read error may be behind it. The chain carries TRBV7-7 and TRBJ2-1; maybe TRBD2 (6 bases). The CDR3 runs 16 residues. Germline V gene sequence: CDR1 SSHAT, CDR2 FNYEAQ (reference sequence). The CDR3 here is CASSPLGGAEYNEQFF. CDR3 DNA: TGTGCTAGCAGCCCTCTGGGCGGGGCTGAATACAATGAGCAGTTCTTC.

J is TRBJ2-5 and V is TRBV18; TRBD1 might be the D (6 bases). V lost 3 bases and J 2 bases, leaving 10 bases between the germline ends. CDR1 and CDR2 from the germline V gene are KGHSH and LQKENI. The CDR3 length is 14 residues. CDR3 amino acids: CASSPDSRQETQYF. DNA of the CDR3: TGTGCCAGCTCACCGGACAGTCGGCAAGAGACCCAGTACTTC.

This clone was observed a few times. V gene TRBV7-2 combines with J gene TRBJ1-5, with unresolved D. Germline assignment: CDR1 SGHTA and CDR2 FQGNSA. V lost 2 bases to trimming and J lost 1 base, with 12 bases between them. The CDR3 loop spans 16 amino acids. This CDR3 is CASSLMGGQSNQPQHF. The CDR3 region has the DNA TGTGCCAGCAGCTTAATGGGCGGGCAGAGCAATCAGCCCCAGCATTTT.

V and J are TRBV18 and TRBJ2-2; D might be TRBD2 (7 bases). The V end lost 0 bases, the J end lost 3 bases, and 14 bases lay between the germline ends. The CDR3 extends over 17 amino acids. The germline V gene encodes CDR1 KGHSH and CDR2 LQKENI. In DNA, the CDR3 is TGTGCCAGCTCACCACCGGGCGGGGGCGCCCACACCGGGGAGCTGTTTTTT. It specifies CASSPPGGGAHTGELFF. Full variable domain (outside the CDR3, taken from reference TRBV18 and TRBJ2-2): NAGVMQNPRHLVRRRGQEARLRCSPMKGHSHVYWYRQLPEEGLKFMVYLQKENIIDESGMPKERFSAEFPKEGPSILRIQQVVRGDSAAYFCASSPPGGGAHTGELFFGEGSRLTVL.

V and J are TRBV28 and TRBJ2-6; D might be TRBD1 (7 bases). CDR1 is MDHEN, CDR2 SYDVKM, per germline. The ends were cut back, 3 bases at V and 1 base at J, with 10 bases in the middle. The CDR3 totals 16 residues. The CDR3 DNA sequence: TGTGCCAGCAGTTTCCCAGGGGGGTCTGGGGCCAACGTCCTGACTTTC. This encodes CASSFPGGSGANVLTF.

The chain employs TRBV30 and TRBJ1-4; D remains unclear. From germline, CDR1 is GTSNPN and CDR2 SVGIG (reference sequence). V was clipped by 0 bases and J by 11 bases, with 16 bases between them. The CDR3 is 14 residues long. The CDR3 DNA reads as TGTGCCTGGAGTGTACGAGGAGTGGGTTACAAACTGTTTTTT. It translates to CAWSVRGVGYKLFF.

This clone was counted once. Germline and junction disagree at one end, which may indicate a read error. The J gene is TRBJ1-2, the V gene TRBV6-1; D remains ambiguous. This CDR3 comprises 15 residues. Germline V CDR1 and CDR2: MNHNS, SASEGT. The CDR3 protein is CASSEAPGRKDLSLF. The CDR3 DNA follows: TGTGCCAGCAGTGAAGCCCCCGGGAGGAAGGACCTCTCTCTCTTC.

The chain couples TRBV7-9 to TRBJ1-1; 8 bases map to TRBD1. The germline V gene encodes CDR1 SEHNR and CDR2 FQNEAQ (reference sequence). The ends lost 6 bases at V and 4 bases at J; junction bases unmatched: 4. This CDR3 region has 13 residues. The CDR3 is CASRFTGGTEAFF. As DNA, the CDR3 is TGTGCCAGCAGGTTCACAGGGGGCACTGAAGCTTTCTTT.

In DNA, the CDR3 is TGCGCCAGCAGCTTGGCCCTCCTAGCGGGGGGGTACAATGAGCAGTTCTTC. It is translated as CASSLALLAGGYNEQFF. The V and J genes are TRBV5-1 and TRBJ2-1, with 12 bases that match TRBD2. The CDR3 spans 17 residues. Germline assignment: CDR1 SGHRS and CDR2 YFSETQ. The V segment lost 0 bases and the J segment 4 bases; nucleotides outside the gene matches: 5.

This clone was observed once. The chain links TRBV18 to TRBJ2-5, with a weak D call TRBD2 (5 bases). Germline assignment: CDR1 KGHSH and CDR2 LQKENI. Trimming left V 4 bases short and J 1 base short, with 19 bases between. CDR3 length: 17 residues. For the CDR3, the DNA is TGTGCCAGCTCACTCCTCGGGGAAGGTACGGGCCAAGAGACCCAGTACTTC. Translating gives CASSLLGEGTGQETQYF.

The chain employs TRBV5-6 and TRBJ2-1; 9 bases match TRBD1. The CDR3 totals 13 residues. With 4 bases clipped from V and 9 bases from J, the junction kept 5 bases outside the gene matches. Germline assignment: CDR1 SGHDT and CDR2 YYEEEE. CDR3 coding DNA: TGTGCCAGCAGCCGGACAGGGGTGGGTGAGCAGTTCTTC. The encoded protein is CASSRTGVGEQFF.

This clone has just a few counts. The chain employs TRBV6-6 and TRBJ2-7; a weak D match, TRBD1 (5 bases). Germline lookup yields CDR1 MNHNY and CDR2 SVGAGI (reference sequence). Deletions cut 6 bases from V and 2 bases from J, with 14 bases between. The CDR3 has 14 amino acids. The DNA of the CDR3 is TGTGCCAGCAGCGGACCTCCGACAGCCTACGAGCAGTACTTC. It is translated as CASSGPPTAYEQYF.

This chain links TRBV5-1 with TRBJ2-5, with 9 nucleotides matching TRBD1. Germline trimming cut 3 bases from V and 5 bases from J; bases unmatched to any gene: 5. The CDR3 totals 14 residues. Germline V gene sequence: CDR1 SGHRS, CDR2 YFSETQ. This CDR3 is CASSSRDRVETQYF. In DNA form, the CDR3 reads TGCGCCAGCAGCTCCCGGGACAGGGTGGAGACCCAGTACTTC.

The genes are TRBV4-2 and TRBJ2-1; TRBD2 matches 10 bases. CDR1 is LGHNA and CDR2 is YNFKEQ in the germline V gene. The CDR3 covers 16 residues. Trimming took 4 bases from V and 9 from J; bases not matched to a gene: 12. The CDR3 DNA reads TGTGCCAGCAGCCCCCGGGGAAGCGGGGGGGACGGTGAGCAGTTCTTC. It translates to CASSPRGSGGDGEQFF.

The genes are TRBV5-1 and TRBJ1-2; D is possibly TRBD1 (6 bases). Germline values: CDR1 SGHRS, CDR2 YFSETQ. V lost 4 bases, J lost 4 bases, and 14 bases lay in between. The CDR3 loop spans 14 amino acids. In DNA form, the CDR3 reads TGCGCCAGCAGCGAAGAGGCCAGGGGCTATGGCTACACCTTC. Translated, it gives CASSEEARGYGYTF.

This chain links TRBV18 with TRBJ1-6; 8 bases map to TRBD1. In germline, CDR1 is KGHSH, CDR2 LQKENI. The CDR3 contains 15 residues. Trimming at V came to 0 bases and at J to 8 bases, leaving 3 bases not matched to a gene. CDR3: CASSPPQGADSPLHF. The CDR3 coding sequence is TGTGCCAGCTCACCACCGCAGGGGGCAGATTCACCCCTCCACTTT.

The gene calls are TRBV25-1 and TRBJ1-2, with D perhaps matching TRBD1 (5 bases). The CDR3 is made up of 15 amino acids. Germline CDR1 MGHDK, CDR2 SYGVNS. Trimming left V 3 bases short and J 1 base short, with 12 bases between. The CDR3 spells CASSDGARVNYGYTF. The DNA for the CDR3 is TGTGCCAGCAGTGATGGGGCCAGGGTTAACTATGGCTACACCTTC.

In its sample, this clone was seen once. The chain has TRBV6-5 and TRBJ2-1, with D possibly TRBD2 on 6 matching bases. V was clipped by 0 bases and J by 2 bases, with 8 bases between them. Germline V gene sequence: CDR1 MNHEY, CDR2 SVGAGI. The CDR3 runs to 15 residues. The CDR3 bases are TGTGCCAGCAGTTACTCGGGAGGCGCCTACAATGAGCAGTTCTTC. It yields the protein CASSYSGGAYNEQFF.

The rearrangement joins TRBV28 to TRBJ1-2, with 7 bases aligning to TRBD1. With V trimmed by 5 bases and J by 2 bases, 5 bases remained unmatched. The germline V gene has CDR1 MDHEN and CDR2 SYDVKM. The CDR3 has 14 residues. CDR3: CASSPWDRNYGYTF. CDR3 nucleotide sequence: TGTGCCAGCAGTCCCTGGGACAGAAACTATGGCTACACCTTC.

The chain links TRBV7-9 to TRBJ2-7, with D possibly TRBD1 on 5 matching bases. Trimming shortened V by 8 bases and J by 5 bases, and 13 bases separated the two germline ends. CDR1 SEHNR and CDR2 FQNEAQ come from the germline V gene (reference sequence). This CDR3 comprises 12 residues. CDR3 DNA sequence: TGTGCCAGCGGCGGCAGGGCAAACGAGCAGTACTTC. This translates into CASGGRANEQYF.

As concerns this clone: Given the absence of the conserved phenylalanine or tryptophan at the CDR3 end, a read error is likely. CDR3 sequence reads: CASSLMGRASAYEQYS. CDR3 nucleotide sequence: TGTGCCAGCAGCTTAATGGGCAGGGCCTCTGCCTACGAGCAGTACTCC. The V and J genes are TRBV7-8 and TRBJ2-7, with a tentative D call TRBD1 (5 bases). The CDR3 extends over 16 amino acids. The germline CDR1 and CDR2 sequences are SGHVS and FQNEAQ. V was clipped by 2 bases and J by 2 bases, with 16 bases between them.

V is TRBV12-5 and J is TRBJ1-3, with D maybe TRBD1 (6 bases). Trimming cost V 1 base and J 5 bases, with 9 bases left between them. From germline, CDR1 is LGHNT and CDR2 FRNRAP. There are 14 residues in the CDR3. CDR3 DNA sequence: TGTGCTAGTGGTTTGGACGGGGGGCGAAACACCATATATTTT. Its protein is CASGLDGGRNTIYF.

The chain is built from TRBV6-8 and TRBJ2-5; 9 nucleotides line up with TRBD2. The trim removed 6 bases at V and 6 bases at J, leaving 11 bases unmatched. In germline, CDR1 is MNHGY, CDR2 SAAAGT. This CDR3 has 15 amino acids. The CDR3 spells CASRSGWRGGQTQYF. The CDR3 DNA reads TGTGCCAGCAGGTCCGGATGGCGGGGGGGCCAGACCCAGTACTTC.

This sequence joins TRBV20-1 and TRBJ2-1, with D hard to call. CDR1 and CDR2 from the germline V gene are DFQATT and SNEGSKA (reference sequence). There are 11 residues in the CDR3. Trimming took 0 bases from V and 9 from J, leaving 6 bases between them. CDR3 sequence (DNA): TGCAGTGCTAGAGACCATCCTGAGCAGTTCTTC. Translation gives CSARDHPEQFF.

CDR3 DNA: TGTGCCAGCAGCTCGGCTAGCGGGGGACGGGAGACCCAGTACTTC. Protein sequence: CASSSASGGRETQYF. V gene TRBV11-3 combines with J gene TRBJ2-5; 10 bases align to TRBD2. CDR1 and CDR2 from the germline V gene are SGHNT and YENEEA. The CDR3 has 15 residues. The V and J ends lost 4 bases and 5 bases, in that order; junction bases with no gene match: 7.

The V gene is TRBV27, the J gene TRBJ2-3, with D tentatively TRBD2 (6 bases). The germline V gene has CDR1 MNHEY and CDR2 SMNVEV (reference sequence). The CDR3 spans 16 residues. Trimming took off 1 base at V and 6 bases at J, with 17 bases between the two ends. In DNA, the CDR3 is TGTGCCAGCAGTTTATTCTCTGCGGGGATTGGGGATACGCAGTATTTT. This gives the protein CASSLFSAGIGDTQYF.

The chain couples TRBV5-6 to TRBJ1-6; maybe TRBD1 (5 bases). Between the trimmed V and J ends, which lost 5 bases and 0 bases, there was a span of 15 bases. Germline CDR1 is SGHDT and CDR2 is YYEEEE. CDR3 length: 17 residues. DNA of the CDR3: TGTGCCAGCAGTACAGGTTCCTTAAGCTCCTATAATTCACCCCTCCACTTT. It translates to CASSTGSLSSYNSPLHF.

This chain links TRBV13 with TRBJ2-7; TRBD2 might be the D (7 bases). The V end was cut by 3 bases, the J end by 0 bases, with 12 bases between. The CDR3 sequence is 15 residues long. Germline CDR1 PRHDT, CDR2 FYEKMQ (reference sequence). Here the CDR3 DNA reads TGTGCCAGCAGCTTTCGGGGGGCCAGCTCCTACGAGCAGTACTTC. This gives the protein CASSFRGASSYEQYF.

The chain couples TRBV19 to TRBJ2-7, with a possible D match to TRBD2 (7 bases). Germline V gives CDR1 LNHDA, CDR2 SQIVND (reference sequence). This CDR3 spans 16 amino acids. V shed 4 bases and J shed 3 bases, with 19 bases lying between them. In nucleotides, the CDR3 is TGTGCCAGTAGTAGAGGTGCGGGGGCGCGGGTCTACGAGCAGTACTTC. Translation gives CASSRGAGARVYEQYF.

The chain links TRBV28 to TRBJ1-6; 9 bases are shared with TRBD1. Trimming took 5 bases from V and 10 from J; bases not matched to a gene: 9. Per germline, CDR1 MDHEN and CDR2 SYDVKM. CDR3 length: 15 amino acids. The chain's CDR3 is CASSNGQGLGSPLHF. DNA for the CDR3: TGTGCCAGCAGTAACGGACAGGGGCTAGGGTCACCCCTCCACTTT.